The sequence of this TCR beta chain was determined in a study of blood T cell repertoires in COVID-19. Germline CDR1 LGHNA, CDR2 YNFKEQ. The length of the CDR3 is 15 residues. The trim removed 3 bases at V and 1 base at J, leaving 3 bases unmatched. In assigning cohorts, the study relied on participant-reported clinical history. Either two negative PCRs, clearance, or symptom resolution qualified Cohort 3 donors as recovered. This clone was observed a single time. TCRdb's copy holds only in-frame clones and misses some; the assay was immunoSEQ multiplex PCR. The sample yields about 200,000 clones, around 81% seen once.

The clonotype comes from a man aged 35-49 years who had recovered from COVID-19. This chain links TRBV4-2 with TRBJ1-2; 9 bases agree with TRBD1. The sample consisted of PBMCs or T cells enriched from blood (not recorded which). CDR3 DNA: TGTGCCAGCAGCCAGACAGGGGGAATTAACTATGGCTACACCTTC. This translates into CASSQTGGINYGYTF.